The entry that follows covers one T cell receptor beta chain sequence. These data come from a study of blood T cell repertoires in COVID-19. About the research overall: The United States, Italy and Spain supplied acute and convalescent COVID-19 samples. T cells, B-cell-depleted T cells, or PBMCs provided the cDNA or gDNA that served as material.

Source study methods: Reference gene primer amplification gave nucleated cell count estimates. Sequencing was performed with immunoSEQ multiplex PCR; in TCRdb, only in-frame clones are kept and a portion is missing. The V and J calls and clone size come from that table; D and trimming were worked out from the DNA. The sample records roughly 100,000 clones, approximately 89% being singletons. The length of the CDR3 is 13 residues. The V gene lost 7 bases and the J gene lost 7 bases, with 14 bases spanning the gap. The germline V gene has CDR1 MDHEN and CDR2 SYDVKM. The clonotype comes from a woman older than 75 in a cohort sampled during active COVID-19. The sequenced sample consisted of peripheral blood. V usage is TRBV28 and J usage is TRBJ1-5, with D unresolved. CDR3 bases: TGTGCCAGCATTGCGGGTACGTACCAGCCCCAGCATTTT. Translated: CASIAGTYQPQHF.